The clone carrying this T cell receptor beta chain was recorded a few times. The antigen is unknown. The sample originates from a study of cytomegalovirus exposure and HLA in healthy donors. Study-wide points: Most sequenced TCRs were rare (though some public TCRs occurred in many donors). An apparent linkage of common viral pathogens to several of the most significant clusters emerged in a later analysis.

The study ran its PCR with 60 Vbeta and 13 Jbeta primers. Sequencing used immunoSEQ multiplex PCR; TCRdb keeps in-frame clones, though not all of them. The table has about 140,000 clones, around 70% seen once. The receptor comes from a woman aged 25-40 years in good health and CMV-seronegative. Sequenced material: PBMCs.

The CDR3 here is CASSLGRTGWDQPQHF. CDR3 coding DNA: TGTGCCAGCAGCTTAGGAAGGACAGGGTGGGATCAGCCCCAGCATTTT. V gene TRBV11-3 combines with J gene TRBJ1-5; 8 nucleotides align to TRBD1. The germline V gene has CDR1 SGHNT and CDR2 YENEEA. V trimming: 1 base; J trimming: 5 bases; junction bases outside the gene matches: 7. The CDR3 spans 16 residues.